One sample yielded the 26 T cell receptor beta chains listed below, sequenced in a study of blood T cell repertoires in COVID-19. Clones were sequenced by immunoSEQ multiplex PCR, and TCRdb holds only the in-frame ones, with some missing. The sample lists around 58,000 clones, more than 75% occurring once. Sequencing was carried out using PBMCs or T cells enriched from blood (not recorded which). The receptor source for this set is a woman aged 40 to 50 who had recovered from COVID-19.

This CDR3 is CASSQEGLAEAFF. The CDR3 DNA sequence: TGCGCCAGCAGCCAAGAGGGTCTAGCTGAAGCTTTCTTT. The V and J genes are TRBV10-2 and TRBJ1-1; D call uncertain. This CDR3 spans 13 amino acids. Per the germline V gene, CDR1 is WSHSY and CDR2 is SAAADI. Trimming left V 6 bases short and J 6 bases short, with 14 bases between.

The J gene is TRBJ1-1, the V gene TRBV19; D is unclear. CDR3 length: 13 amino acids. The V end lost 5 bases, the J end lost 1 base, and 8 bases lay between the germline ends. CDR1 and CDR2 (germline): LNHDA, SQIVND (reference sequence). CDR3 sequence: CASSLTPNTEAFF. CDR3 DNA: TGTGCCAGTAGTTTGACACCGAACACTGAAGCTTTCTTT.

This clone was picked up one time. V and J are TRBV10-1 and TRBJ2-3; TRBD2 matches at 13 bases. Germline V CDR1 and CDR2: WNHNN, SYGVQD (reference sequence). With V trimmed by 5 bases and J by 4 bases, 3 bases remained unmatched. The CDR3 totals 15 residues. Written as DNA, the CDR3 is TGCGCCAGCAGTTCCGGGACTAGCGGGGCAGATACGCAGTATTTT. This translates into CASSSGTSGADTQYF.

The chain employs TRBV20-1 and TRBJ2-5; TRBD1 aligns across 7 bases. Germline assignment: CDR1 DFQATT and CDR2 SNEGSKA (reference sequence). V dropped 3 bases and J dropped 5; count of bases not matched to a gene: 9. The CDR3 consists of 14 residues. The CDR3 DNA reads TGCAGTGCTAGTAGACAGGGTCTTCGGGAGACCCAGTACTTC. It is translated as CSASRQGLRETQYF.

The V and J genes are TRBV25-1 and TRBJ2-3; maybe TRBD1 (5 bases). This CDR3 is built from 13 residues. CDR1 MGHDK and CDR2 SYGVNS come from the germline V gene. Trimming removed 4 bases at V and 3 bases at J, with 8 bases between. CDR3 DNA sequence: TGTGCCAGCAGTGTCTCAGGGACAGATACGCAGTATTTT. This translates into CASSVSGTDTQYF.

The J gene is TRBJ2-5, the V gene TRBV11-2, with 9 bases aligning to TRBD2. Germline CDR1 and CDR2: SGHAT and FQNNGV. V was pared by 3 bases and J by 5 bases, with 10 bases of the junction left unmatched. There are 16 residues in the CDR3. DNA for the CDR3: TGTGCCAGCAGCTTTAGCTTCGGGACTAGCCGGGAGACCCAGTACTTC. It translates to CASSFSFGTSRETQYF.

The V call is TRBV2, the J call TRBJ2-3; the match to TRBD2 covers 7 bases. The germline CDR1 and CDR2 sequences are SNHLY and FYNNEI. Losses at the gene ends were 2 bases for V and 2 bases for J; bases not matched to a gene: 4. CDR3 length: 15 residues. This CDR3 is CASSELAELTDTQYF. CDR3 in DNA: TGTGCCAGCAGTGAACTAGCGGAGCTCACAGATACGCAGTATTTT.

In nucleotides, the CDR3 is TGTGCCAGCAGCTTAGCCGGGACAAAGAATGAGCAGTTCTTC. Amino acid sequence: CASSLAGTKNEQFF. The rearrangement uses TRBV11-3 and TRBJ2-1; the D gene is possibly TRBD1 (6 bases). Germline V gene data show CDR1 as SGHNT and CDR2 as YENEEA. The CDR3 totals 14 residues. The V gene lost 1 base and the J gene lost 7 bases, with 11 bases spanning the gap.

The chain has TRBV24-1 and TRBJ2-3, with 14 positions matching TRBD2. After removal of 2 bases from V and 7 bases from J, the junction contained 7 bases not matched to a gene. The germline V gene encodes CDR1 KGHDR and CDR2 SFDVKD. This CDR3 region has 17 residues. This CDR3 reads CATSDSGTSGGLNTQYF. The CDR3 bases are TGTGCCACCAGTGATTCAGGGACTAGCGGGGGTTTAAATACGCAGTATTTT.

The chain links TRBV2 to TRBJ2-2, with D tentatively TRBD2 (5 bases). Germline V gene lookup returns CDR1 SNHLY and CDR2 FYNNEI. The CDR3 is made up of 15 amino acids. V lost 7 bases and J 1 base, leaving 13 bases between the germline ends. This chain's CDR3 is CASNVRGENTGELFF. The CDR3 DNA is TGTGCCAGCAACGTCCGGGGTGAGAACACCGGGGAGCTGTTTTTT.

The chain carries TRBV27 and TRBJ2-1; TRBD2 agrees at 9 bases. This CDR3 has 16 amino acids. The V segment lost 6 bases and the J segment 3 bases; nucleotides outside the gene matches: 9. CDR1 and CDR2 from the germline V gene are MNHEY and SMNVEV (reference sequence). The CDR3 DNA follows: TGTGCCAGCAGGTTTCGCGGGGGGGCCTACTACAATGAGCAGTTCTTC. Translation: CASRFRGGAYYNEQFF.

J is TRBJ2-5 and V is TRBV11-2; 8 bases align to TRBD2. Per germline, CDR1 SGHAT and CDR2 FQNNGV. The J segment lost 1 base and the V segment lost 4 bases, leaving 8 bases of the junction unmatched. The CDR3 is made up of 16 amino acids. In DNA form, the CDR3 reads TGTGCCAGCAGCTCGTTCGGGACTAGTTTCCAAGAGACCCAGTACTTC. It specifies CASSSFGTSFQETQYF.

The CDR3 DNA is TGTGCCAGCTCGCCTGGACAGGGCACCGGGGAGCTGTTTTTT. Residues: CASSPGQGTGELFF. The chain has TRBV18 and TRBJ2-2; 8 bases fit TRBD1. The germline V gene has CDR1 KGHSH and CDR2 LQKENI. The V and J ends lost 6 bases and 4 bases, in that order; junction bases with no gene match: 4. This CDR3 spans 14 amino acids.

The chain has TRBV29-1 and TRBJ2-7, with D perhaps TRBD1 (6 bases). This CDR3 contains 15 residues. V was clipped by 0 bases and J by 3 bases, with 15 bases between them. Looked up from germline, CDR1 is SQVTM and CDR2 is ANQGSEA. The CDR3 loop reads CSVEETPDSGYEQYF. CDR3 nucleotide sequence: TGCAGCGTTGAAGAGACACCGGACAGCGGCTACGAGCAGTACTTC.

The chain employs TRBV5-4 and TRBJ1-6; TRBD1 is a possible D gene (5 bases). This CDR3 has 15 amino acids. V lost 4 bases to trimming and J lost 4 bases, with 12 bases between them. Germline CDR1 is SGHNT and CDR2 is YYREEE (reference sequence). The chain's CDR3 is CASSPGGSYNSPLHF. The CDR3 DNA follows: TGTGCCAGCAGCCCCGGGGGAAGTTATAATTCACCCCTCCACTTT.

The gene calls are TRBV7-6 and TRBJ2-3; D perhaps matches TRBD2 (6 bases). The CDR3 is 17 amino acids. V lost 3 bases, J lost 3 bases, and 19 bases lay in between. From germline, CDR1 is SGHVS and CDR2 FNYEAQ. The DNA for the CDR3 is TGTGCCAGCAGCTTGGGGACTCCAATTACAAAAACAGATACGCAGTATTTT. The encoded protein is CASSLGTPITKTDTQYF.

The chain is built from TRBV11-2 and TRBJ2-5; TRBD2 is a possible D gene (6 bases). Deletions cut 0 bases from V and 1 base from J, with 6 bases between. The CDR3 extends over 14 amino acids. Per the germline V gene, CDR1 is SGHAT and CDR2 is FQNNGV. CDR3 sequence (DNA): TGTGCCAGCAGCTTAGAAGCGGGCCAAGAGACCCAGTACTTC. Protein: CASSLEAGQETQYF.

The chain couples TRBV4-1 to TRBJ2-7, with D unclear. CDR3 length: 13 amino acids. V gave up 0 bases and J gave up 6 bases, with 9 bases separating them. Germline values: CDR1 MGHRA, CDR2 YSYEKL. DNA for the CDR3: TGCGCCAGCAGCCAAGATTCAGCGCGCGAGCAGTACTTC. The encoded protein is CASSQDSAREQYF.

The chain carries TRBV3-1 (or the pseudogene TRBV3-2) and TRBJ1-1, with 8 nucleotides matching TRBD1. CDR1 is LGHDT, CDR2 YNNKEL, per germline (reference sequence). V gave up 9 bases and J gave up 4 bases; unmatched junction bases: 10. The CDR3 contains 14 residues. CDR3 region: CASSLQGAGTEAFF. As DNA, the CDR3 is TGTGCCAGTTCTCTTCAGGGGGCGGGCACTGAAGCTTTCTTT.

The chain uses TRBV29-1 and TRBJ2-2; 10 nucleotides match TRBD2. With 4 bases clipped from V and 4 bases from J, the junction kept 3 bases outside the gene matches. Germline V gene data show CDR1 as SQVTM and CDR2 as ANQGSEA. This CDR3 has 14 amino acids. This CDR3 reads CSVGLAGATGELFF. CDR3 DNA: TGCAGCGTTGGCCTAGCGGGGGCCACCGGGGAGCTGTTTTTT.

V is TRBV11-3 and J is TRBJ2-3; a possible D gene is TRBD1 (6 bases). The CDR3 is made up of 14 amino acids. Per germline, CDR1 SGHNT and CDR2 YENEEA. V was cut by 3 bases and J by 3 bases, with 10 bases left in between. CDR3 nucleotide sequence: TGTGCCAGCAGCTTCGATACAGGGACAGATACGCAGTATTTT. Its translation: CASSFDTGTDTQYF.

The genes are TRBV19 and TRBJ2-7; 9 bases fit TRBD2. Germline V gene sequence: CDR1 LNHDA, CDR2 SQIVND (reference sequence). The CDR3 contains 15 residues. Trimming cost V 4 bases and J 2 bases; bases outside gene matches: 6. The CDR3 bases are TGTGCCAGTAGTACTTCCAGCGGGGGGCCCTACGAGCAGTACTTC. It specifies CASSTSSGGPYEQYF.

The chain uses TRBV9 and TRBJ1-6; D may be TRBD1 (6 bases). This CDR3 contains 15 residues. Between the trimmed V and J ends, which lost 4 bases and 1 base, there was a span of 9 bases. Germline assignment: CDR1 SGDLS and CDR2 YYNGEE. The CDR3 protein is CASSLRGSYNSPLHF. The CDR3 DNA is TGTGCCAGCAGCCTCAGGGGATCCTATAATTCACCCCTCCACTTT.

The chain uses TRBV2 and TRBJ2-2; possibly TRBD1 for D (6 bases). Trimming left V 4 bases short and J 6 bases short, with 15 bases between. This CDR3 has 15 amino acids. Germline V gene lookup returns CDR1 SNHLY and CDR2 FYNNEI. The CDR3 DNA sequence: TGTGCCAGCAGTGTAACCAGGGGATTCCCCGGGGAGCTGTTTTTT. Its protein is CASSVTRGFPGELFF.

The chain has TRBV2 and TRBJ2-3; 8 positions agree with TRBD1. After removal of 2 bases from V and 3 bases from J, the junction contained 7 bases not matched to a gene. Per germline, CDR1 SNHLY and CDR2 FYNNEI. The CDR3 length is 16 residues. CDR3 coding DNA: TGTGCCAGCAGTGAACGCGGACAGGGTGTAACAGATACGCAGTATTTT. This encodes CASSERGQGVTDTQYF. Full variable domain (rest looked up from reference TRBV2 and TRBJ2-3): EPEVTQTPSHQVTQMGQEVILRCVPISNHLYFYWYRQILGQKVEFLVSFYNNEISEKSEIFDDQFSVERPDGSNFTLKIRSTKLEDSAMYFCASSERGQGVTDTQYFGPGTRLTVL.

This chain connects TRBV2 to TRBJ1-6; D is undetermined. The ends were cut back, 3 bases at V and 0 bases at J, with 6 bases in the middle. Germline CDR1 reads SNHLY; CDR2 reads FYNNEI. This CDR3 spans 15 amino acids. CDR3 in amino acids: CASSEMSSYNSPLHF. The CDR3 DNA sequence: TGTGCCAGCAGTGAGATGAGCTCCTATAATTCACCCCTCCACTTT.